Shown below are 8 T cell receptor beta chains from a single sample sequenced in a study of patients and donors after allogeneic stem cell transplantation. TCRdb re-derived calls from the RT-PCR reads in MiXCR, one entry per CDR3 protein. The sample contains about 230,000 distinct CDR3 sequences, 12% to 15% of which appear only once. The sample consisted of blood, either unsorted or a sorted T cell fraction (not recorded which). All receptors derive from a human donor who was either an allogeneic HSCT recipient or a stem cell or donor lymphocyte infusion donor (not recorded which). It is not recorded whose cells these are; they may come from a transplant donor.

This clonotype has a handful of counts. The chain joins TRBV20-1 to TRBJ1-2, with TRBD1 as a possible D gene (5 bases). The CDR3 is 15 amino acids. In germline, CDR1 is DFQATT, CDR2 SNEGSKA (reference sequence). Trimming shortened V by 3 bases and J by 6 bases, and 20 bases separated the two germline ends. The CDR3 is CSASPGGSGTNGYTF. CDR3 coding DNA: TGCAGTGCTAGCCCAGGTGGCTCGGGGACTAATGGCTACACCTTC.

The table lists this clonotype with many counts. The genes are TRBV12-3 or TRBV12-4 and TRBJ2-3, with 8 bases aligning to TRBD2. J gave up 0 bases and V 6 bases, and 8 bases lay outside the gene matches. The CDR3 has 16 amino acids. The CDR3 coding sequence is TGTGCCAGCAGCTTTGGAGCGGGAGCTAGCACAGATACGCAGTATTTT. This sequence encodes CASSFGAGASTDTQYF.

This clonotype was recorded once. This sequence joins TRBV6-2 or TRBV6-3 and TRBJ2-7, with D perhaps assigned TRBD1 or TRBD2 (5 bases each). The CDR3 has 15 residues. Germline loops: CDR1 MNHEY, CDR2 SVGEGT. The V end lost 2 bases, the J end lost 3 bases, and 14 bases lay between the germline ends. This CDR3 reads CASSYGRAGNYEQYF. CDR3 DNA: TGTGCCAGCAGTTACGGGCGGGCAGGGAACTACGAGCAGTACTTC.

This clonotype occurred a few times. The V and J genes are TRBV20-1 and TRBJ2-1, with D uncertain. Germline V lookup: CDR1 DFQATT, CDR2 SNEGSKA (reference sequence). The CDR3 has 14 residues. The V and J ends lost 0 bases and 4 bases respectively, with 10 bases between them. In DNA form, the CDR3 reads TGCAGTGCTAGAGATATTCTAGTGTACAATGAGCAGTTCTTC. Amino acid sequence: CSARDILVYNEQFF.

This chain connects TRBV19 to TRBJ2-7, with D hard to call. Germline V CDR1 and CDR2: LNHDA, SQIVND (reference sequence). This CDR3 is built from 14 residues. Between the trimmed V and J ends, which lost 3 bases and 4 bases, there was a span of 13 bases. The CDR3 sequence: CASSIWGRDYEQYF. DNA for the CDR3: TGTGCCAGTAGTATTTGGGGAAGGGATTACGAGCAGTACTTC.

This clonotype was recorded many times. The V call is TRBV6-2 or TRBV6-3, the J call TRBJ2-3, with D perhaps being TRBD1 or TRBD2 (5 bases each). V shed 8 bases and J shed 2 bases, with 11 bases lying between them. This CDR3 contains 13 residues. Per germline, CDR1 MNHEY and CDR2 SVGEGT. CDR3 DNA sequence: TGTGCCAGCTCGAGGGGTTACACAGATACGCAGTATTTT. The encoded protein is CASSRGYTDTQYF.

In DNA form, the CDR3 reads TGTGCCAGCAGTGGGGGGGGACTAGCAGCCCGAGATACGCAGTATTTT. Its protein product is CASSGGGLAARDTQYF. The chain is built from TRBV2 and TRBJ2-3; 9 positions agree with TRBD2. This CDR3 is built from 16 residues. Germline values: CDR1 SNHLY, CDR2 FYNNEI. The J segment lost 5 bases and the V segment lost 4 bases, leaving 10 bases of the junction unmatched.

This CDR3 reads CASSKGGIGEKLFF. The CDR3 DNA reads TGCGCCAGCAGTAAGGGGGGCATTGGGGAAAAACTGTTTTTT. This sequence joins TRBV5-1 and TRBJ1-4; a weak D match, TRBD1 (6 bases). There are 14 residues in the CDR3. Trimming stripped 5 bases from V and 8 bases from J, with 16 bases between. Germline V gene sequence: CDR1 SGHRS, CDR2 YFSETQ.